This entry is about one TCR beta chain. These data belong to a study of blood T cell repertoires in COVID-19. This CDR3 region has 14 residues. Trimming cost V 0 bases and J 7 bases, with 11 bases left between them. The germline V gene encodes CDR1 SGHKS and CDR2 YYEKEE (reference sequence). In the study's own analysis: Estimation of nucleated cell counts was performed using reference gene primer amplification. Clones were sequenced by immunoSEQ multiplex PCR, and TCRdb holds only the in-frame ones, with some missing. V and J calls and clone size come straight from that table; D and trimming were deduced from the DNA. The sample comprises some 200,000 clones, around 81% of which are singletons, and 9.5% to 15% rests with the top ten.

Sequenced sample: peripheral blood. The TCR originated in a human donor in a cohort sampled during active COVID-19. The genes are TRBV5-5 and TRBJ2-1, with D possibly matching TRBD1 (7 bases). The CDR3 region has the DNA TGTGCCAGCAGCTTGGGCAGGGGGGCGAATGAGCAGTTCTTC. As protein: CASSLGRGANEQFF.